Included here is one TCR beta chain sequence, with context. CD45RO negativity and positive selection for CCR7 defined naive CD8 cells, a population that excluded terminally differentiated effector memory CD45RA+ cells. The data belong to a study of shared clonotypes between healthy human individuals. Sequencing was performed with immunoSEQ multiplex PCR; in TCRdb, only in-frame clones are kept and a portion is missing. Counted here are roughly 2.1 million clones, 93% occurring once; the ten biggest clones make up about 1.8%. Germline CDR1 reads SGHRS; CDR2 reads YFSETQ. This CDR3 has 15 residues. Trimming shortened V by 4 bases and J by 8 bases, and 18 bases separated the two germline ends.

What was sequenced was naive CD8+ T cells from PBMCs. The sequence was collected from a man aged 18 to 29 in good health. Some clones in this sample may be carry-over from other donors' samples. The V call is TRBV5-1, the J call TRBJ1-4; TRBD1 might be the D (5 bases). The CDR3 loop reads CASSDGTVLGEKLFF. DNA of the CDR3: TGCGCCAGCAGCGACGGGACGGTATTAGGGGAAAAACTGTTTTTT.